The 13 T cell receptor beta chains presented below share a single source sample, sequenced in a study of identical twins (dated by TCRdb to the mid-2010s). Library creation used 5' RACE. The run used an Illumina HiSeq 2000. TCRdb reprocessed the public reads (quality trimming at Q25 with fastp, clone calling with MiXCR) and kept in-frame beta chains. Identical CDR3 protein sequences are pooled into one entry, listed with their most common genes and DNA. Here the sample has 700,000 or so distinct CDR3 sequences; 8.5% to 9.5% occur a single time. The ten largest clones capture roughly 0.9% of the sample. The data also belong to a second study, concerning yellow fever vaccine responses in identical twins.

Sequenced sample: PBMCs. These receptor sequences come from a woman aged 18 to 35 in good health.

This clonotype has only a few counts. The chain has TRBV5-4 and TRBJ2-2; 7 bases map to TRBD1. The CDR3 contains 14 residues. CDR1 and CDR2 from the germline V gene are SGHNT and YYREEE (reference sequence). V trimming: 4 bases; J trimming: 6 bases; junction bases outside the gene matches: 6. The CDR3 loop reads CASSQGQSSGELFF. The CDR3 DNA reads TGTGCCAGCAGCCAGGGACAGAGCTCCGGGGAGCTGTTTTTT. Combining the CDR3 with reference TRBV5-4 and TRBJ2-2 gives the whole variable domain ETGVTQSPTHLIKTRGQQVTLRCSSQSGHNTVSWYQQALGQGPQFIFQYYREEENGRGNFPPRFSGLQFPNYSSELNVNALELDDSALYLCASSQGQSSGELFFGEGSRLTVL.

The chain links TRBV20-1 to TRBJ1-2; possible D gene TRBD1, 6 bases. The CDR3 contains 9 residues. The V end lost 7 bases, the J end lost 8 bases, and 8 bases lay between the germline ends. Germline CDR1 and CDR2: DFQATT and SNEGSKA (reference sequence). Written as DNA, the CDR3 is TGCAGTGACAGGGAAGGCTACACCTTC. It specifies CSDREGYTF.

This clonotype has only a few counts. This chain connects TRBV20-1 to TRBJ2-1; 11 bases agree with TRBD2. The germline gives CDR1 DFQATT, CDR2 SNEGSKA (reference sequence). CDR3 length: 15 residues. V shed 1 base and J 4 bases; nucleotides not matched to a gene: 3. The CDR3 is CSARAGTSGYNEQFF. In DNA, the CDR3 is TGCAGTGCTAGAGCCGGGACTAGCGGTTACAATGAGCAGTTCTTC.

In this sample, this clonotype turned up a few times. This chain joins TRBV12-3 or TRBV12-4 and TRBJ2-5, with a possible D match to TRBD1 (5 bases). Trimming removed 7 bases from V and 5 bases from J, with 8 bases in between. CDR3 length: 11 amino acids. The chain's CDR3 is CASTQGETQYF. The CDR3 DNA sequence: TGTGCCAGCACCCAGGGCGAGACCCAGTACTTC.

This clonotype has more than one count but fewer than ten. This sequence joins TRBV20-1 and TRBJ2-3; a possible D gene is TRBD1 (5 bases). Per germline, CDR1 DFQATT and CDR2 SNEGSKA (reference sequence). CDR3 length: 15 residues. The V end lost 6 bases, the J end lost 4 bases, and 20 bases lay between the germline ends. In DNA form, the CDR3 reads TGCAGTGCGGTAAATTGGGGCCAAGGACCAGATACGCAGTATTTT. This translates into CSAVNWGQGPDTQYF.

This clonotype was found a few times. CDR3 DNA: TGTGCCGTTACCGGGGGGGAGCAGTTCTTC. Its translation is CAVTGGEQFF. V gene TRBV30 combines with J gene TRBJ2-1, with TRBD2 matching over 7 bases. In germline, CDR1 is GTSNPN, CDR2 SVGIG (reference sequence). The CDR3 is 10 residues long. Trimming at V came to 8 bases and at J to 10 bases, leaving 5 bases not matched to a gene.

This clonotype was seen many times. The chain has TRBV7-8 and TRBJ1-5, with no clear D. CDR1 and CDR2 from the germline V gene are SGHVS and FQNEAQ. V lost 6 bases, J lost 5 bases, and 17 bases lay in between. The CDR3 is 15 residues long. For the CDR3, the DNA is TGTGCCAGCAGGCCAGGCGGGGAACGGGATCAGCCCCAGCATTTT. Its protein is CASRPGGERDQPQHF.

Many counts were recorded for this clonotype. The chain has TRBV6-1 and TRBJ2-4; 8 bases fit TRBD1. The CDR3 consists of 14 residues. Per germline, CDR1 MNHNS and CDR2 SASEGT. V gave up 7 bases and J gave up 1 base; unmatched junction bases: 3. The CDR3 region has the DNA TGTGCCAGCACTAACAGGGGGGCCAAAAACATTCAGTACTTC. This encodes CASTNRGAKNIQYF.

The gene calls are TRBV6-4 and TRBJ2-1; TRBD2 agrees at 12 bases. Unmatched junction bases numbered 10, after V lost 2 bases and J lost 8 bases. Germline V gene lookup returns CDR1 MRHNA and CDR2 SNTAGT. The CDR3 length is 17 residues. The DNA of the CDR3 is TGTGCCAGCAGTGACCCCAGACTAGCGGGAGTAGGACATGAGCAGTTCTTC. Translation gives CASSDPRLAGVGHEQFF.

In DNA, the CDR3 is TGTGCCAGCAGTTTAAGATGGGGGTCCACAGATACGCAGTATTTT. Amino acid sequence: CASSLRWGSTDTQYF. The chain combines TRBV12-3 or TRBV12-4 with TRBJ2-3; the D gene could be TRBD1 or TRBD2 (5 bases each). The germline V and J ends were trimmed by 2 bases and 2 bases, with 11 bases remaining between them. This CDR3 region has 15 residues.

This clonotype has at least ten counts. The J gene is TRBJ2-1, the V gene TRBV5-1, with D tentatively TRBD1 or TRBD2 (5 bases each). Trimming removed 4 bases from V and 11 bases from J, with 10 bases in between. This CDR3 has 11 residues. Germline V gene data show CDR1 as SGHRS and CDR2 as YFSETQ. The DNA for the CDR3 is TGCGCCAGCAGCAGGGACGCCAAGCAGTTCTTC. Its translation: CASSRDAKQFF.

This clonotype was seen ten or more times. V gene TRBV6-5 combines with J gene TRBJ2-2; TRBD2 matches at 7 bases. Germline-derived CDR1 and CDR2 are MNHEY and SVGAGI. Unmatched junction bases numbered 9, after V lost 1 base and J lost 1 base. CDR3 length: 18 amino acids. The CDR3 sequence is CASSYWAPTGGNTGELFF. The CDR3 nucleotides read TGTGCCAGCAGTTACTGGGCCCCAACGGGGGGGAACACCGGGGAGCTGTTTTTT.

This sequence joins TRBV7-9 and TRBJ2-7, with a possible D match to TRBD1 (6 bases). The V end was cut by 1 base, the J end by 1 base, with 14 bases between. CDR3 length: 16 residues. Per germline, CDR1 SEHNR and CDR2 FQNEAQ (reference sequence). CDR3 in DNA: TGTGCCAGCAGCTTAGTTCCGGGACACTCTTCCTACGAGCAGTACTTC. This encodes CASSLVPGHSSYEQYF.